A few counts support the clone carrying this TCR beta chain. Its target is not known. The data belong to a study of T-cell reconstitution after alpha-beta-depleted transplantation in children. Findings of the study overall: Once a year had passed after transplant, T-cell counts and diversity came mostly from newly produced T cells. Surviving recipient T cells and thymic progenitors accounted for the high day-60 TCRbeta diversity observed in some patients.

Preparation of the TCRbeta library involved a method that used unique molecular identifiers. In TCRdb, the PCR reads were re-called with MiXCR into one record per CDR3 protein. The sample has roughly 670,000 distinct CDR3 sequences, about an eighth seen once. This TCR came from a girl aged 2-9 years with congenital amegakaryocytic thrombocytopenia, due to receive a stem cell transplant. Material: PBMCs, obtained before TCRalphabeta/CD19-depleted stem cell transplant.

The CDR3, as DNA: TGCAGGGCGGGAGGGGCAGATACGCAGTATTTT. Its protein product is CRAGGADTQYF. V is TRBV20-1 and J is TRBJ2-3, with TRBD2 matching 9 bases. Germline V gene data show CDR1 as DFQATT and CDR2 as SNEGSKA (reference sequence). This CDR3 spans 11 amino acids.